The subject of this entry is one T cell receptor beta chain. This record comes from a study of blood T cell repertoires in COVID-19. Overall study: In each case, the material was cDNA or gDNA derived from T cells, B-cell-depleted T cells, or PBMCs.

Only in-frame clones appear in the TCRdb table, and some are missing; sequencing was by immunoSEQ multiplex PCR. The table lists 150,000 to 200,000 clones, over 75% of them singletons. Germline V gives CDR1 MDHEN, CDR2 SYDVKM. The V and J ends lost 11 bases and 4 bases respectively, with 12 bases between them. The CDR3 runs 12 residues. The sequencing input was peripheral blood. This receptor was obtained from a man aged 70-80 years with acute or convalescent COVID-19. The chain links TRBV28 to TRBJ1-5; unclear D gene. In DNA, the CDR3 is TGTGCCTCAGGTGTAGGTAATCAGCCCCAGCATTTT. It encodes CASGVGNQPQHF.